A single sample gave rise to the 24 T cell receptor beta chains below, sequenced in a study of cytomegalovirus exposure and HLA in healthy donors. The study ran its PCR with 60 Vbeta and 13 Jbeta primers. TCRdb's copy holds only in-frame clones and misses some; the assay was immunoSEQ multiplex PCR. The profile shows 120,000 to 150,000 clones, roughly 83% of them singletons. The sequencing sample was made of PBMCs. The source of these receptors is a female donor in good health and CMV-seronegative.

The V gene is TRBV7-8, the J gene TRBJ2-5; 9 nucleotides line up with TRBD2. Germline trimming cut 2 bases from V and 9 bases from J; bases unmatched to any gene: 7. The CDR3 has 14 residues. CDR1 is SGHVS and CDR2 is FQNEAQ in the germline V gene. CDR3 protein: CASSLFWTSEAQYF. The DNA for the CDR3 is TGTGCCAGCAGCTTATTCTGGACTAGCGAGGCCCAGTACTTC.

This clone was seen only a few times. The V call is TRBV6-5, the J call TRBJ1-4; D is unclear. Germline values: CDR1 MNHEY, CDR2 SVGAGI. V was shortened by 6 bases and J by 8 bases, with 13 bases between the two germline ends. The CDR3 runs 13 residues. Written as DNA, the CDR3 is TGTGCCAGCAGCCGGAGGCTTTACGAAAAACTGTTTTTT. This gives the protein CASSRRLYEKLFF.

CDR3 region: CASSLSSRREAGGEQFF. CDR3 coding DNA: TGTGCCAGCAGTTTATCTTCGAGGCGGGAGGCCGGAGGAGAGCAGTTCTTC. The chain recombines TRBV27 with TRBJ2-1; 8 nucleotides line up with TRBD2. The V gene's germline CDR1 is MNHEY and CDR2 SMNVEV (reference sequence). Unmatched junction bases numbered 14, after V lost 0 bases and J lost 10 bases. The CDR3 is 17 residues long.

In DNA, the CDR3 is TGTGCCAGCAGCTTGATCGGGGACTCTGGAAACACCATATATTTT. Translated: CASSLIGDSGNTIYF. The V and J genes are TRBV5-4 and TRBJ1-3, with D uncertain. The CDR3 is made up of 15 amino acids. Trimming left V 1 base short and J 0 bases short, with 8 bases between. The germline V gene encodes CDR1 SGHNT and CDR2 YYREEE (reference sequence).

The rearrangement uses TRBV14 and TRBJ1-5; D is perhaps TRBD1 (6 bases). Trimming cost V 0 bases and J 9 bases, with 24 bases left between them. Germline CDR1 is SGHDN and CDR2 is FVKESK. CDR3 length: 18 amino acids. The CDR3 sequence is CASSQDISRDTDRRPQHF. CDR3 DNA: TGTGCCAGCAGCCAAGATATCTCAAGGGACACAGACCGGCGGCCCCAGCATTTT.

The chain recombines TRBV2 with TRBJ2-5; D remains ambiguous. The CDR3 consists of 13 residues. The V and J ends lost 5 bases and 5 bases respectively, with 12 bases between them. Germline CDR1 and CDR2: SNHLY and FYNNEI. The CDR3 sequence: CASSIGTQETQYF. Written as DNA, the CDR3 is TGTGCCAGCAGTATAGGTACACAGGAGACCCAGTACTTC.

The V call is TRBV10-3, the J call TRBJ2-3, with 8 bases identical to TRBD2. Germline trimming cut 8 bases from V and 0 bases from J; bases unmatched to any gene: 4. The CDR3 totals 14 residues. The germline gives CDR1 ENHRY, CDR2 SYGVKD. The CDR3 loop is CAIGSGVSTDTQYF. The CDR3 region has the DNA TGTGCCATCGGTAGCGGGGTTAGCACAGATACGCAGTATTTT.

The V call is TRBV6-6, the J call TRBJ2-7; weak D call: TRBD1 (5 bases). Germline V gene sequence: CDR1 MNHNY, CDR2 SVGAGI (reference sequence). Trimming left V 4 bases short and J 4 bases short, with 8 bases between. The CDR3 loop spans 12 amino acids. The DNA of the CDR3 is TGTGCCAGCAGTTTATCAGGGTACGAGCAGTACTTC. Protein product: CASSLSGYEQYF.

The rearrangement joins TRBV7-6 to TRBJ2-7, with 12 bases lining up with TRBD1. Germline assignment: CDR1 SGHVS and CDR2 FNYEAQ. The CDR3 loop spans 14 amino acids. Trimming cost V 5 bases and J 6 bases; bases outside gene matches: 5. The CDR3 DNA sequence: TGTGCCAGCAGCGGGGGGACAGGGGGCGGCGAGCAGTACTTC. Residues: CASSGGTGGGEQYF.

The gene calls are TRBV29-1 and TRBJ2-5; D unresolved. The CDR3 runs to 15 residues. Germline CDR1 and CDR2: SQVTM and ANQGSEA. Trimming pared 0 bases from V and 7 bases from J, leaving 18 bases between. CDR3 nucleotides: TGCAGCGTTGAAGATCGAAAGGTGGCCCCAGGGACCCAGTACTTC. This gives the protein CSVEDRKVAPGTQYF.

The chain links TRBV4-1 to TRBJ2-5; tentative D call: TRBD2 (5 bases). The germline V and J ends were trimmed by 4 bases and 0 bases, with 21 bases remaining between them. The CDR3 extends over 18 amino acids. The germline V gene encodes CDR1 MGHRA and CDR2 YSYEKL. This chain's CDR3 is CASSPHELFLRDQETQYF. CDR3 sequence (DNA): TGCGCCAGCAGCCCCCACGAGTTATTCCTGAGGGACCAAGAGACCCAGTACTTC.

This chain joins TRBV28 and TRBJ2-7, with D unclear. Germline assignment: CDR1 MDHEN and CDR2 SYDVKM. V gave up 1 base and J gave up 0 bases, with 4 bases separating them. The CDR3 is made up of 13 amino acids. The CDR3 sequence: CASSLYNSYEQYF. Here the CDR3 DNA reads TGTGCCAGCAGTTTATACAACTCCTACGAGCAGTACTTC.

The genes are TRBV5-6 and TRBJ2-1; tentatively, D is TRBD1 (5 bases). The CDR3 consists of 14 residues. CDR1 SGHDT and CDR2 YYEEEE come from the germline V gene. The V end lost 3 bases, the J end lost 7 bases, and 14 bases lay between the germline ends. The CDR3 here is CASSWGPDRNEQFF. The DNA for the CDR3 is TGTGCCAGCAGCTGGGGCCCCGACCGTAATGAGCAGTTCTTC.

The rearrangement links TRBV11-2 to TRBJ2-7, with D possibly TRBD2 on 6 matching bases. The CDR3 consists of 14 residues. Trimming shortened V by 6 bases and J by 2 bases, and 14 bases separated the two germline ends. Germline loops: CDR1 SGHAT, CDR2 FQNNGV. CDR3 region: CASSSTGVAYEQYF. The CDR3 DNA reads TGTGCCAGCAGTTCGACGGGAGTGGCCTACGAGCAGTACTTC.

In DNA form, the CDR3 reads TGCAGCGTTAGGACAGACTCCTACGAGCAGTACTTC. It specifies CSVRTDSYEQYF. J is TRBJ2-7 and V is TRBV29-1; a possible D gene is TRBD1 (6 bases). The CDR3 loop spans 12 amino acids. Trimming stripped 5 bases from V and 0 bases from J, with 8 bases between. Germline V gene lookup returns CDR1 SQVTM and CDR2 ANQGSEA.

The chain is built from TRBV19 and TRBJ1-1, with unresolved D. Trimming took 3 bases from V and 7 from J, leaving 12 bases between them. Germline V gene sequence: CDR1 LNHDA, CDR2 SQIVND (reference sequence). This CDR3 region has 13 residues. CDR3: CASSMVSRSEAFF. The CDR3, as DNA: TGTGCCAGTAGTATGGTCAGTCGGAGTGAAGCTTTCTTT. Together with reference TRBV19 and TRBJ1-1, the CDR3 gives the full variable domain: DGGITQSPKYLFRKEGQNVTLSCEQNLNHDAMYWYRQDPGQGLRLIYYSQIVNDFQKGDIAEGYSVSREKKESFPLTVTSAQKNPTAFYLCASSMVSRSEAFFGQGTRLTVV.

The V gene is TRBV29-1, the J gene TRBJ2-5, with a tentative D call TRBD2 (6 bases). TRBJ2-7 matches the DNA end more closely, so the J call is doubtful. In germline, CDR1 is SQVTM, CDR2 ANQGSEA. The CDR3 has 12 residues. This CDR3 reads CSAGTGDYEQYF. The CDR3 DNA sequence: TGCAGCGCTGGGACGGGGGACTACGAGCAGTACTTC.

CDR3 protein: CASSPRTGNNEKLFF. DNA for the CDR3: TGTGCCAGCAGCCCGAGGACAGGCAATAATGAAAAACTGTTTTTT. This rearrangement joins TRBV7-2 to TRBJ1-4, with TRBD1 matching 7 bases. CDR3 length: 15 amino acids. V was pared by 5 bases and J by 4 bases, with 7 bases of the junction left unmatched. In germline, CDR1 is SGHTA, CDR2 FQGNSA.

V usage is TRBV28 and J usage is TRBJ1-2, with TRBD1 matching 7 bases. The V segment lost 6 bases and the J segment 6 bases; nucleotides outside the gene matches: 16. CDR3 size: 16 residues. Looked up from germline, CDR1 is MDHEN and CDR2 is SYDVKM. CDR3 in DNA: TGTGCCAGCAGCCCCGGTGTCGACAGGGCGGAGAATGGCTACACCTTC. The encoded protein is CASSPGVDRAENGYTF.

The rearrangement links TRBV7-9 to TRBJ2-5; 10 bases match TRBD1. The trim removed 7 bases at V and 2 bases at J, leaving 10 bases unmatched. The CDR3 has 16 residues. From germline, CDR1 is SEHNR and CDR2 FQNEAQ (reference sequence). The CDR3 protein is CASNPPDRGTQETQYF. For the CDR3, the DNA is TGTGCCAGCAACCCCCCGGACAGGGGGACGCAAGAGACCCAGTACTTC.

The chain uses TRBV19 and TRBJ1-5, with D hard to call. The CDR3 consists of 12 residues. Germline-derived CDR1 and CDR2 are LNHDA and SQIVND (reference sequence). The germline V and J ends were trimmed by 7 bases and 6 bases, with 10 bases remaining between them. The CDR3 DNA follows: TGTGCCAGTACCGACCCGGGTCAGCCCCAGCATTTT. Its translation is CASTDPGQPQHF.

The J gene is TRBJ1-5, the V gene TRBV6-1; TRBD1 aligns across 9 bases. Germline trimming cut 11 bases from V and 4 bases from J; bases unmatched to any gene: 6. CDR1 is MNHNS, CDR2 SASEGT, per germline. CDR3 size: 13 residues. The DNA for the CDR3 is TGTGCCTACGTGGGACAGGGTAATCAGCCCCAGCATTTT. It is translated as CAYVGQGNQPQHF.

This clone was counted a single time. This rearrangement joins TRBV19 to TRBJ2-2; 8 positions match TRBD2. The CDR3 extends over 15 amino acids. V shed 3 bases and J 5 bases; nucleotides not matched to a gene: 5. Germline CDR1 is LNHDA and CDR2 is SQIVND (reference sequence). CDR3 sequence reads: CASSIMASGTGELFF. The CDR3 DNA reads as TGTGCCAGTAGTATCATGGCTAGCGGGACCGGGGAGCTGTTTTTT.

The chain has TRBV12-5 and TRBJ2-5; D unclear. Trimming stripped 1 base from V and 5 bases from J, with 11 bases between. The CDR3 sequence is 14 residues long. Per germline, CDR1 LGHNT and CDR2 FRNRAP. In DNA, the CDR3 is TGTGCTAGTGGTTTGGATGGCCTAGTGGAGACCCAGTACTTC. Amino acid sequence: CASGLDGLVETQYF. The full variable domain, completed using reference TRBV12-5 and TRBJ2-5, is DARVTQTPRHKVTEMGQEVTMRCQPILGHNTVFWYRQTMMQGLELLAYFRNRAPLDDSGMPKDRFSAEMPDATLATLKIQPSEPRDSAVYFCASGLDGLVETQYFGPGTRLLVL.